This section outlines one T cell receptor (beta chain) sequence together with its context. Its antigen is currently unknown. Sequenced by immunoSEQ multiplex PCR; TCRdb stores in-frame clones only, minus some. The sample has 28,000 or so clones, around 90% seen once. These data are taken from a study of T cell responses to AZD1222 COVID-19 vaccine. Study-level points and caveats: Nearly half of unique spike-specific TCRs reportedly avoided B.1.351 and B.1.1.7 mutated regions. The span of vaccine-associated CD4 TCRs extended across spike, with dominance at 160-218 and 743-854.

The V end was cut by 1 base, the J end by 2 bases, with 12 bases between. The CDR3 runs 15 residues. CDR1 is LGHDT, CDR2 YNNKEL, per germline (reference sequence). The material sequenced was peripheral blood, taken 28 days after the second AZD1222 dose. This clonotype originated in an adult who received the AZD1222 COVID-19 vaccine. This chain uses TRBV3-1 (or the pseudogene TRBV3-2) with TRBJ2-7; possible D gene TRBD2, 5 bases. DNA for the CDR3: TGTGCCAGCAGCCAAGGGATCACGGGAACCTACGAGCAGTACTTC. Its protein is CASSQGITGTYEQYF.